A selection of T cell receptor beta chains follows, all from one sample in a study of blood T cell repertoires in COVID-19. TCRdb keeps only in-frame clones here, not all; method: immunoSEQ multiplex PCR. Altogether 100,000 to 150,000 clones are present, about four fifths being singletons, with the ten largest covering over 1.1%. The specimen sequenced was peripheral blood. The source of these receptors is a man aged 55 to 69 with acute or convalescent COVID-19. Both conserved end residues are part of each CDR3. D genes are given only for firm matches. Only some rows state a clone size, as once, few, many or a class for expanded clones.

>-|TRBV30|TRBJ1-5|TRBD1
TGTGCCTGGAGTCGGACAGGGAGGTATCAGCCCCAGCATTTT
CAWSRTGRYQPQHF
>-|TRBV2|TRBJ2-7|TRBD1
TGTGCCAGCAGGGACCGGACAGGGGGCACCTACGAGCAGTACTTC
CASRDRTGGTYEQYF
>few|TRBV7-3|TRBJ1-6|TRBD1
TGTGCCAGCAGCCTCGTGGGACAGGGCTTTTCACCCCTCCACTTT
CASSLVGQGFSPLHF
>-|TRBV6-1|TRBJ1-3|-
TGTGCCAGCAGTGACGGGACATTTAGCGGAAACACCATATATTTT
CASSDGTFSGNTIYF
>-|TRBV19|TRBJ2-7|TRBD1
TGTGCCAGTAGTCCTCCCGGGACAGGCTCCTACGAGCAGTACTTC
CASSPPGTGSYEQYF
>-|TRBV5-1|TRBJ1-5|TRBD1
TGCGCCAGCAGCTTGGGGGGACAGAGCAATCAGCCCCAGCATTTT
CASSLGGQSNQPQHF
>-|TRBV27|TRBJ2-1|-
TGTGCCAGCAGTTCGACCGGGACTCTCCCTCGTGCCGGTCCATTCTTC
CASSSTGTLPRAGPFF
>-|TRBV6-6|TRBJ2-1|-
TGTGCCAGCAGTTATACAGTGGACAGCTACAATGAGCAGTTCTTC
CASSYTVDSYNEQFF
>-|TRBV11-1|TRBJ1-2|TRBD1
TGTGCCAGCAGCTACGGACAGGGCTTGAACTATGGCTACACCTTC
CASSYGQGLNYGYTF
>many|TRBV7-6|TRBJ1-4|-
TGTGCCAGCAGCCCGGTCCCAGGGGTTAATGAAAAACTGTTTTTT
CASSPVPGVNEKLFF
>-|TRBV5-6|TRBJ1-4|-
TGTGCCAGCAGCTTGGGTTCGGCGGCCCTTAATGAAAAACTGTTTTTT
CASSLGSAALNEKLFF
>-|TRBV2|TRBJ2-1|-
TGTGCCAGCAGTGCGTACAATGAGCAGTTCTTC
CASSAYNEQFF
>-|TRBV27|TRBJ1-2|TRBD1
TGTGCCAGCAGTGACCGGGACAGTCAAGGCTACACCTTC
CASSDRDSQGYTF
>-|TRBV30|TRBJ1-2|TRBD1
TGTGCCTGGAGAACTTCCGGGACAGGAGCCTATGGCTACACCTTC
CAWRTSGTGAYGYTF
>-|TRBV2|TRBJ2-3|-
TGTGCCAGCAGTGTTGGCCAGGGGAGCACAGATACGCAGTATTTT
CASSVGQGSTDTQYF
>-|TRBV6-5|TRBJ1-1|-
TGTGCCAGCAGTAACAGGAACACTGAAGCTTTCTTT
CASSNRNTEAFF
>few|TRBV2|TRBJ2-7|TRBD1
TGTGCCAGCAGTGAGTGGGCAGGGGGCCAAGACGAGCAGTACTTC
CASSEWAGGQDEQYF
>-|TRBV19|TRBJ1-1|-
TGTGCCAGTACAGCGCGCCCGAGCCCGAACACTGAAGCTTTCTTT
CASTARPSPNTEAFF
>-|TRBV27|TRBJ2-1|-
TGTGCCAGCAGTTTCGGGCTAGCCGCTGAGCAGTTCTTC
CASSFGLAAEQFF
>-|TRBV28|TRBJ2-7|-
TGTGCCAGCAGTTTATTCGGGTTTCCGGAAACAACCTACGAGCAGTACTTC
CASSLFGFPETTYEQYF
>-|TRBV5-1|TRBJ1-1|TRBD1
TGCGCCAGCAGCGAGGGGACAGACACTGAAGCTTTCTTT
CASSEGTDTEAFF
>-|TRBV5-8|TRBJ2-4|TRBD1
TGTGCCAGCAGCTTTGGGTCAGGGGGCGTAGGGGACATTCAGTACTTC
CASSFGSGGVGDIQYF
>few|TRBV4-2|TRBJ2-5|-
TGTGCCAGCAGCCAGTCCACGGACTACCAAGAGACCCAGTACTTC
CASSQSTDYQETQYF
>-|TRBV18|TRBJ2-5|TRBD2
TGTGCCAGCTCCCTCCGGGCGGGGGGGAAAGAGACCCAGTACTTC
CASSLRAGGKETQYF
>-|TRBV21-1|TRBJ2-1|-
TGTGCCAGCAGCAATAAGACTAGCGGGGGGTACAATGAGCAGTTCTTC
CASSNKTSGGYNEQFF
>-|TRBV15|TRBJ1-1|-
TGTGCCACCAGCATGGGACAAATGAACACTGAAGCTTTCTTT
CATSMGQMNTEAFF
>-|TRBV9|TRBJ2-7|TRBD2
TGTGCCAGCAGCGTAGAGAGCCTAGCGGGAGAGAAGTACTTC
CASSVESLAGEKYF